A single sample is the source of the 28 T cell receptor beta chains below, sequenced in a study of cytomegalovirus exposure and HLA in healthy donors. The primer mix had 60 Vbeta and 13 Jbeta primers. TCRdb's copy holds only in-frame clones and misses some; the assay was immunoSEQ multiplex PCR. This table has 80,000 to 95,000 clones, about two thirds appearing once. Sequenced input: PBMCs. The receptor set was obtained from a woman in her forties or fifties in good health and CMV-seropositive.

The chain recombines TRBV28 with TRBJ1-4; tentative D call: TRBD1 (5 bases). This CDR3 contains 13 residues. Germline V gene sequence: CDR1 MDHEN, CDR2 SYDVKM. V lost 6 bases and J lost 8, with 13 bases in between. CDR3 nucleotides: TGTGCCAGCAGCATCGCAGGGTGGGAAAAACTGTTTTTT. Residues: CASSIAGWEKLFF.

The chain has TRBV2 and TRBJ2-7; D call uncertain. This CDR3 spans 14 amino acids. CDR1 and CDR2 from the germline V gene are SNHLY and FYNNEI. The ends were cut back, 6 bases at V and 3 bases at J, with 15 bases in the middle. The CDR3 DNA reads TGTGCCAGCAGGGCGAGATTGGCGGACTACGAGCAGTACTTC. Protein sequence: CASRARLADYEQYF.

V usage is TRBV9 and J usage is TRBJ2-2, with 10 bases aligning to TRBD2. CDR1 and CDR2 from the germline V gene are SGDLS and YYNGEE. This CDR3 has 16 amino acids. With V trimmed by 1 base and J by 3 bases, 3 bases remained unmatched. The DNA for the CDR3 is TGTGCCAGCAGCGTAACTAGCGGGACTCACACCGGGGAGCTGTTTTTT. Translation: CASSVTSGTHTGELFF.

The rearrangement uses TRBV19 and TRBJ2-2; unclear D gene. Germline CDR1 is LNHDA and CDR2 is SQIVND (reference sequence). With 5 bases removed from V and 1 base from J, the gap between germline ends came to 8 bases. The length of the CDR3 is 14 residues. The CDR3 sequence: CASSPTQNTGELFF. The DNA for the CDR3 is TGTGCCAGTAGTCCTACCCAGAACACCGGGGAGCTGTTTTTT.

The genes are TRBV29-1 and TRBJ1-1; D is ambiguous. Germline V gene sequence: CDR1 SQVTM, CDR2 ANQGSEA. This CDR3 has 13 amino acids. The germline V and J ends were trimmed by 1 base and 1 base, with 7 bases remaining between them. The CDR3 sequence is CSVEVLANTEAFF. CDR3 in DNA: TGCAGCGTTGAAGTATTGGCGAACACTGAAGCTTTCTTT.

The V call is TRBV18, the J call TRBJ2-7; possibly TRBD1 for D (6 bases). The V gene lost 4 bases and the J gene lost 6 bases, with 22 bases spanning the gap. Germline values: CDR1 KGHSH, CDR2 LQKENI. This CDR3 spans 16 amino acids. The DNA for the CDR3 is TGTGCCAGCTCACAGCGAAACTCAGGGGTCGAAGGCGAGCAGTACTTC. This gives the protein CASSQRNSGVEGEQYF.

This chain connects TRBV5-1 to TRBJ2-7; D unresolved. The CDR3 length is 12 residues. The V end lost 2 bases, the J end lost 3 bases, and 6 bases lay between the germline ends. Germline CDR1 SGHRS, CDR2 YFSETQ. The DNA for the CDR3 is TGCGCCAGCAGCTTAGGCGGCTACGAGCAGTACTTC. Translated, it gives CASSLGGYEQYF.

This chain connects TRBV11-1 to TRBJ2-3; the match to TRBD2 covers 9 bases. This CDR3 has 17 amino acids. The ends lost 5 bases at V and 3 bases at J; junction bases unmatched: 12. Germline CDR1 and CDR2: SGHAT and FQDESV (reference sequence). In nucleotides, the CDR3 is TGTGCCAGCAGCCGCCCCCGCAGCGGGAGGCCGACAGATACGCAGTATTTT. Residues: CASSRPRSGRPTDTQYF.

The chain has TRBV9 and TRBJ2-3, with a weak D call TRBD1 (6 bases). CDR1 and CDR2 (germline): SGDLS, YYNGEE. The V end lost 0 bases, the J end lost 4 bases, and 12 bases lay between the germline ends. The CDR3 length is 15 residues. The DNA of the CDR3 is TGTGCCAGCAGCGTAGAGGGGCAGGGGCCAGATACGCAGTATTTT. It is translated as CASSVEGQGPDTQYF.

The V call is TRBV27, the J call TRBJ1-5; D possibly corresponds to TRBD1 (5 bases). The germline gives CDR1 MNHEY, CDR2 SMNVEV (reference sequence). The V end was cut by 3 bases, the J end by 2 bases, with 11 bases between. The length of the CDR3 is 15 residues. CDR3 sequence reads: CASSFRGTGNQPQHF. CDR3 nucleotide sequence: TGTGCCAGCAGTTTTAGGGGCACGGGCAATCAGCCCCAGCATTTT.

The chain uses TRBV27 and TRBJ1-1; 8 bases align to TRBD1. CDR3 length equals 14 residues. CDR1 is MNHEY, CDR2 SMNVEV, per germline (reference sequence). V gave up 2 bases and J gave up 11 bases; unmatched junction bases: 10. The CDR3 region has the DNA TGTGCCAGCAGTTTAAGCTTTAGCAGGGGGCTCGCTTTCTTT. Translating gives CASSLSFSRGLAFF.

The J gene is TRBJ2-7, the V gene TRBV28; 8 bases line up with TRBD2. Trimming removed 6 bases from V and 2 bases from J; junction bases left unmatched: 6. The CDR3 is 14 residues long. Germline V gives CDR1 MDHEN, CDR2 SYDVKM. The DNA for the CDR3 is TGTGCCAGCAGGCCTCCGGGACTAGCCTACGAGCAGTACTTC. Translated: CASRPPGLAYEQYF.

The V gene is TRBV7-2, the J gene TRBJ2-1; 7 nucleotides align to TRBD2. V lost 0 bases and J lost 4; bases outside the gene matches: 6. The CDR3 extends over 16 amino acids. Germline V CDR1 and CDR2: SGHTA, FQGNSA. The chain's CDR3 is CASSLASASGYNEQFF. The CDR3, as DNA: TGTGCCAGCAGCTTAGCAAGCGCTAGCGGATACAATGAGCAGTTCTTC.

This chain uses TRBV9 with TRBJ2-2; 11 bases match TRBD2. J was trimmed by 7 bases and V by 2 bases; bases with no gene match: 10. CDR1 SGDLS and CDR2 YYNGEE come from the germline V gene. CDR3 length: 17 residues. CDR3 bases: TGTGCCAGCAGCGTTACTAGCGGGAGCTTTCAAGGCGGGGAGCTGTTTTTT. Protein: CASSVTSGSFQGGELFF.

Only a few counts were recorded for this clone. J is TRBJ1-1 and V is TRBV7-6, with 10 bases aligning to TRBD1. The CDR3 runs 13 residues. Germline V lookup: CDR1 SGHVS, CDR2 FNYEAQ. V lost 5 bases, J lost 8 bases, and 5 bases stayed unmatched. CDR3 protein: CASSPGQGGEAFF. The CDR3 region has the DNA TGTGCCAGCAGCCCCGGACAGGGGGGGGAAGCTTTCTTT.

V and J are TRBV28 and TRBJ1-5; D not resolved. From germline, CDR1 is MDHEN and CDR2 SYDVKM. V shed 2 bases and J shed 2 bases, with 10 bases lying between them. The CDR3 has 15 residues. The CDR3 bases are TGTGCCAGCAGTTTAAGGGAGGTGGGCAATCAGCCCCAGCATTTT. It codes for CASSLREVGNQPQHF.

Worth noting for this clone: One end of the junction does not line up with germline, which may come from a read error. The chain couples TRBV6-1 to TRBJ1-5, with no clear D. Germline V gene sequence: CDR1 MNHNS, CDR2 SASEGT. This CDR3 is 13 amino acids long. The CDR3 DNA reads TGTGCCAGCAGTGAACAGAGGAATCGGCCCCAGCATTTT. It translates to CASSEQRNRPQHF.

CDR3 nucleotides: TGTGCCAGCGCCGACAGGACCGACAATTCACCCCTCCACTTT. Amino acids: CASADRTDNSPLHF. J is TRBJ1-6 and V is TRBV5-4; maybe TRBD1 (6 bases). The CDR3 spans 14 residues. V lost 7 bases, J lost 7 bases, and 15 bases lay in between. CDR1 is SGHNT and CDR2 is YYREEE in the germline V gene (reference sequence).

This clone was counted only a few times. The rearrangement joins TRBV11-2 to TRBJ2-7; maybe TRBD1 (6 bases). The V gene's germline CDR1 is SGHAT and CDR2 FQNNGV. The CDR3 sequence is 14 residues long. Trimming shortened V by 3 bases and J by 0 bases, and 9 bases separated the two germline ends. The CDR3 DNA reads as TGTGCCAGCAGCTTCGACAGGAGCTCCTACGAGCAGTACTTC. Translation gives CASSFDRSSYEQYF. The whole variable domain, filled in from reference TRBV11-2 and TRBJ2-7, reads EAGVAQSPRYKIIEKRQSVAFWCNPISGHATLYWYQQILGQGPKLLIQFQNNGVVDDSQLPKDRFSAERLKGVDSTLKIQPAKLEDSAVYLCASSFDRSSYEQYFGPGTRLTVT.

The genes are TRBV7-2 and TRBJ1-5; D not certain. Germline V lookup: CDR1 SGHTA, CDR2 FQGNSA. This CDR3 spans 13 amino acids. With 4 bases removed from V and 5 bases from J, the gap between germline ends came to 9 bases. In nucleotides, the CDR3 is TGTGCCAGCAGCTCGTCGGTTGATCAGCCCCAGCATTTT. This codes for CASSSSVDQPQHF.

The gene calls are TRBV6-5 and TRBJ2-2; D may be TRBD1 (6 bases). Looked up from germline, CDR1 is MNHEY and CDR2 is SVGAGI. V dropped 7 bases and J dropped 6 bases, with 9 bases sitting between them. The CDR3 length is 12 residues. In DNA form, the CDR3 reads TGTGCCAGCATAGGGGGACCCGGGGAGCTGTTTTTT. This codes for CASIGGPGELFF.

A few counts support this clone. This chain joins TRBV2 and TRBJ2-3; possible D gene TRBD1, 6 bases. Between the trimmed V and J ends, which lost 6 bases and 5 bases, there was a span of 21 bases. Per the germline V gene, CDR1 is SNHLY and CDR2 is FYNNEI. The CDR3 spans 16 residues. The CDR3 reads CASSLAGTNWGDTQYF. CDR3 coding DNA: TGTGCCAGCAGCTTAGCCGGGACAAATTGGGGAGATACGCAGTATTTT.

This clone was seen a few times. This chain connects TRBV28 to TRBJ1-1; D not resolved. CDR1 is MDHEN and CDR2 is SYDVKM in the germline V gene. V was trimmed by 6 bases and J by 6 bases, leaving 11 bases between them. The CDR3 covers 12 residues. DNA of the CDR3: TGTGCCAGCAGCGATCAGGTTTCTGAAGCTTTCTTT. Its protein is CASSDQVSEAFF. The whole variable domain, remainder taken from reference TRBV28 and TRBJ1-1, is DVKVTQSSRYLVKRTGEKVFLECVQDMDHENMFWYRQDPGLGLRLIYFSYDVKMKEKGDIPEGYSVSREKKERFSLILESASTNQTSMYLCASSDQVSEAFFGQGTRLTVV.

The CDR3 spells CASSLSGQSGELFF. The CDR3 nucleotides are TGTGCCAGCAGCTTGAGTGGGCAGTCCGGGGAGCTGTTTTTT. V and J are TRBV7-6 and TRBJ2-2; D remains unclear. The CDR3 is made up of 14 amino acids. The V gene lost 3 bases and the J gene lost 6 bases, with 11 bases spanning the gap. Germline CDR1 SGHVS, CDR2 FNYEAQ.

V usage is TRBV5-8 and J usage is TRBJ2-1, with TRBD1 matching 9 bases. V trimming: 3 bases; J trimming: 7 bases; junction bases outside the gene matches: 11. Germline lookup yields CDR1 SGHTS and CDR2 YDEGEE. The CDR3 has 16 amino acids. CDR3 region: CASSSLGTGRRNEQFF. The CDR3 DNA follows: TGTGCCAGCAGCTCCCTCGGGACAGGGCGGAGGAATGAGCAGTTCTTC.

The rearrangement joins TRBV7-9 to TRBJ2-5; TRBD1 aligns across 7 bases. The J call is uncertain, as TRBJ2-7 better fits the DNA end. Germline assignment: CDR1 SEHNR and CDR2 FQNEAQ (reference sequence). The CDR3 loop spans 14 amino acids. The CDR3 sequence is CASSLSGQPYEQYF. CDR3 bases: TGTGCCAGCAGCCTCTCGGGACAGCCTTACGAGCAGTACTTC.

The DNA for the CDR3 is TGTGCCAGCAGTTTATTGGCTAGCGGGAAAGATACGCAGTATTTT. It yields the protein CASSLLASGKDTQYF. The V gene is TRBV28, the J gene TRBJ2-3; 9 bases map to TRBD2. Trimming at V came to 1 base and at J to 5 bases, leaving 4 bases not matched to a gene. The CDR3 has 15 residues. Germline V gene lookup returns CDR1 MDHEN and CDR2 SYDVKM.

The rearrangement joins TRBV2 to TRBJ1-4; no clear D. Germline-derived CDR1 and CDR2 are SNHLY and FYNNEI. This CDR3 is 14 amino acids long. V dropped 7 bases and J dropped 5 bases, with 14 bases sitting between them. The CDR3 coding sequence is TGTGCCAGCATCCCCTCTGGCAGGAATGAAAAACTGTTTTTT. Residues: CASIPSGRNEKLFF.